This T cell receptor beta chain appears in the sequencing data of a study of technical replicates of blood from a handful of donors. Produced via immunoSEQ multiplex PCR; TCRdb's table is partial and in-frame only. The sample contains over 85,000 clones, about 96% of which appear only once. The sample consisted of T cells isolated from PBMCs. The clonotype was recovered from a human donor in good health.

The CDR3 DNA is TGTGCCAGCAGTGAAGCGCTAGGGGTTCAAGAGACCCAGTACTTC. Amino acid sequence: CASSEALGVQETQYF. The chain combines TRBV2 with TRBJ2-5; TRBD1 might be the D (5 bases). The CDR3 runs 15 residues. Per germline, CDR1 SNHLY and CDR2 FYNNEI. Trimming shortened V by 0 bases and J by 2 bases, and 10 bases separated the two germline ends.